The sequence of this T cell receptor beta chain was determined in a study of blood T cell repertoires in COVID-19. The assay was immunoSEQ multiplex PCR, and TCRdb's table has in-frame clones only and misses some. Of 110,000 to 150,000 clones listed, 75% to 85% are singletons. The CDR3 runs to 14 residues. The V segment lost 3 bases and the J segment 9 bases; nucleotides outside the gene matches: 7. Germline CDR1 reads SNHLY; CDR2 reads FYNNEI. The chain couples TRBV2 to TRBJ2-1; TRBD1 matches 8 bases. Source material: peripheral blood. The source of this sequence is a man aged 55 to 69 with acute or convalescent COVID-19. In nucleotides, the CDR3 is TGTGCCAGCAGTGAGCCGACAGGGGAGCTTGAGCAGTTCTTC. As protein: CASSEPTGELEQFF.